This paragraph reports one T cell receptor (beta chain). Its antigen is unidentified. The sample originates from a study of radiotherapy plus CTLA-4 blockade in lung cancer. Across the study: Among patients, around 19% showed objective responses, and about 30% had disease control. The study's findings and limits: Radiotherapy with ipilimumab was followed by blood expansion of tumor-derived clones.

The repertoire was sequenced with immunoSEQ multiplex PCR; TCRdb's copy has only in-frame clones and lacks some. The sample has around 50,000 clones; approximately 86% are singletons. The length of the CDR3 is 17 residues. V shed 0 bases and J 3 bases; nucleotides not matched to a gene: 6. Germline V lookup: CDR1 LNHDA, CDR2 SQIVND (reference sequence). This chain links TRBV19 with TRBJ2-1, with 9 bases that match TRBD2. The clonotype originates from a human donor with non-small cell lung cancer that progressed on radiotherapy plus ipilimumab. Some clones in this sample may be carry-over from other donors' samples. The material was peripheral blood, obtained from a patient treated with radiotherapy plus ipilimumab. CDR3: CASSIDTGAGGYNEQFF. In DNA, the CDR3 is TGTGCCAGTAGTATAGATACGGGAGCGGGGGGCTACAATGAGCAGTTCTTC.